Reported below is one T cell receptor beta chain. It has no known antigen specificity. Within one base of it there is no much larger clone, and no base qualities were kept. The cohort comprised 710 or so healthy bone marrow donors. At the time of sampling, all cohort members were nominally healthy, though unrecorded immune exposures were likely present. The donor was CMV seronegative and was included in the group of a few hundred seronegative cohort members. A peripheral blood sample was provided by each donor, and peripheral blood mononuclear cells were used for TCR beta sequencing. The Qiagen DNeasy Blood Extraction Kit was used to extract genomic DNA from the blood cell samples. This sample stems from a study of cytomegalovirus exposure and HLA in healthy donors (dated by TCRdb to 2016 to 2017). General notes on the study: According to an earlier analysis of 550 to 750 of the donors, about 179 million T cells yielded some 120 million unique TCR beta sequences and 276 Gb of sequence data. An early release covering more than 500 HLA-typed donors comprised approximately 290 gigabases of sequencing data and 85 million to 100 million unique TCR sequences. The genetic ancestry cluster associated with self-reported Caucasian donors included roughly four fifths of the roughly 390 genotyped donors. The study was designed to test whether signatures of past pathogen exposure could be identified by cataloging public T cell receptors. The T cell repertoires of under 700 subjects were profiled by immunosequencing and related to cytomegalovirus serostatus. In addition to the first cohort of 500 to 850 subjects, a separate validation cohort of under 150 different subjects was used. To predict cytomegalovirus infection status, the study combined high-throughput TCR immunosequencing, statistical association of individual TCRs with disease status, and machine learning. In a later analysis, previously published TCR beta repertoires from hundreds of donors were re-analyzed and high-resolution HLA genotyping was added so that TCR occurrence patterns could be studied. In the later analysis, no new phenotypic data were used to find candidate immune exposures; instead, reliance was placed on TCR beta sequences and their occurrence across donors. In an earlier analysis of about 590 of the donors, high-throughput TCR beta sequencing was used to judge whether each TCR beta V gene segment behaved as functional or pseudogenic. Alongside the repertoire data, information on donor age, sex, ethnicity and CMV serostatus was compiled. In a later genetic analysis, genome-wide SNP genotypes for about 65% of the roughly 700 donors were used, and that subset was treated as a discovery cohort. Every discovery cohort repertoire had been produced on one sequencing platform. HLA typing covered class I and class II loci at four-digit resolution. Typing coverage differed by locus: A, B, C, DRB1 and DQB1 were typed in about 629-640 donors, DQA1 in roughly 500, DPA1 in approximately 600, and DPB1 in approximately 450. Four or five DR-DQ haplotypes were treated as single units for association and clustering because of strong linkage in the cohort. Among 300 to 500 genotyped donors of the cohort, an average of around 240,000 unique TCR beta nucleotide sequences was sequenced per donor, of which 15% to 20% were non-productive.

On the study overall, not on this receptor specifically: For the cohort, immune exposure information was limited to CMV serostatus. Some IMGT-functional V segments, including TRBV6-2 and TRBV6-3, could not be distinguished by the 87-base-pair reads and were therefore excluded. Across donors, most TCR sequences were observed very rarely, whereas some public TCRs were present in many individuals. Because HLA typing was missing for some donors at each locus, association tests included only the typed subset. In an earlier analysis of some 500 of the donors, most TCR beta V segments were observed in productive rearrangements about 90% or about 30% of the time, broadly matching IMGT annotations. A further reported finding was that TCR beta sequences accurately predicted the HLA-A and HLA-B alleles for most subjects in the first cohort. In a later analysis, 15,000 to 20,000 TCR beta sequences were associated with specific HLA alleles at a false discovery rate of 0.05. The cohort was sequenced for TCR beta chains only, and without alpha or paired-chain data the features that could be detected were limited. According to a later analysis, TCR association rates differed among HLA loci, with DRB1 alleles showing the most associated TCRs and HLA-C alleles showing the fewest. In the study, some 180 TCR beta chains were listed as associated with cytomegalovirus. A cluster of highly shared sequence variants was judged likely to be a technical artifact of the sequencing pipeline. A few of the identified cytomegalovirus-associated TCR beta chains were confirmed in vitro to be specific for cytomegalovirus antigens. Assigning TCR associations to individual alleles was difficult when HLA alleles, especially DR and DQ, strongly co-occurred. The authors suggested that the approach could potentially be generalized to other disease states and immunological phenotypes. In a later analysis, most CMV-associated TCR beta chains were found to appear HLA-restricted, with HLA associations seemingly driven largely by CMV exposure. The earlier analysis of a few hundred of the donors excluded some 15 rarely observed V segments, including chromosome 9 orphons, because counts were too low. Presence/absence analyses assumed roughly uniform sequencing depth across donors, an assumption that may not hold. In a later genetic analysis, fewer N-insertions in productive TCRs were reported among donors in an Asian-associated ancestry cluster than the approximately 670-donor mean. V-gene and J-gene trimming of TCR beta chains was associated with a missense DCLRE1C variant in a later genetic analysis, and the association was replicated in an independent cohort. Cytomegalovirus status was reported to be diagnosed by the classifier with high specificity and sensitivity in both the original and validation cohorts. Correlated functional status among segregating V segments might reflect linkage disequilibrium, but an unknown experimental factor could not be ruled out. In a later analysis, HLA-associated TCR beta chains showed more clonal expansion and lower generation probabilities than non-associated chains that were equally common. A later analysis reported that several top co-occurrence clusters appeared linked to parvovirus B19, influenza, CMV and Epstein-Barr virus.

Receptors were amplified or captured by the immunoSEQ multiplex PCR assay. For the multiplex PCR, a mixture combining 60 forward primers for TCR Vbeta segments and 13 reverse primers for TCR Jbeta segments was used. A multiplex PCR assay on genomic DNA amplified the CDR3 region of rearranged TCR beta genes. The Illumina HiSeq System was used to sequence the amplified TCR beta libraries as 87-base-pair reads. As for the authors' bioinformatics: Across the 500 to 750 repertoires, a later analysis counted roughly 77 million unique TCR beta chains, 9.5 million to 12 million of which were shared by at least two donors. Raw reads were error-corrected and collapsed into unique sequences by a nearest-neighbor algorithm in which closely related sequences were merged to remove PCR and sequencing errors. To assign V, D and J gene segments, CDR3 sequences were aligned to IMGT reference sequences. For a sequence to be retained, a match of at least six nucleotides to both a V gene segment and a J gene segment was required. Rearrangements were classified as productive when the CDR3 lacked stop codons and remained in frame with V and J, and all other rearrangements were classified as non-productive. Following IMGT convention, CDR3 was defined as the stretch from the second conserved V-encoded cysteine up to the conserved J-encoded phenylalanine. The earlier analysis of about 500 of the donors excluded sequences that lacked an unambiguous match to a single V gene segment. In an earlier analysis of several hundred of the donors, V segments were called functional above 56.7% productive rearrangements and were called segregating when the between-donor standard deviation exceeded 5%. A statistical classification framework was developed to diagnose cytomegalovirus status using the catalog of TCR beta chain sequences. In a later analysis, V and J genes were assigned by comparing TCR nucleotide sequences against IMGT/GENE-DB human TR gene sequences. In a later analysis, CDR3 sequences and most-parsimonious VDJ recombination scenarios were assigned using the TCRdist pipeline. A later analysis defined each TCR beta chain by its CDR3 amino acid sequence plus V-gene family, and excluded reads lacking a unique V-gene family. As a way to deal with suspected cross-contamination and a sequencing artifact, a later analysis dropped nearly 600 nucleotide sequences that were highly shared and had low generation probability. In a later analysis, a clonal expansion index was calculated for each public chain from normalized within-repertoire ranks of inferred template counts. Generation probabilities in a later analysis came from a VDJ recombination model fitted to out-of-frame rearrangements, and those results were checked against IGoR. A later analysis scored TCR-TCR, TCR-HLA and TCR-CMV co-occurrence with hypergeometric tests, applying a repertoire-size bias correction to TCR pairs. To estimate false discovery rates, a later analysis permuted the HLA or CMV assignments 20 times. In a later analysis, co-occurring TCRs were grouped using DBSCAN, with TCRdist sequence similarity added in when clustering inside HLA-allele-positive subsets. Co-occurrence clustering excluded repertoires with fewer than 30,000 or more than 120,000 public chains, plus five with anomalous nucleotide sharing. TCRdb limited this immuneACCESS table to in-frame rearrangements with V and J called. A share of clones is missing; checked studies link under half to unresolved V genes, and the rest is unexplained. That table gives V, J and clone size, and the DNA gave D and trimming. The sample table lists about 110,000 clones, 81% of them with a count of one. The biggest ten clones account for 2.2% of the sample.

Relative to germline, V is missing 8 bases and J is missing 7 bases, with 10 bases of the junction outside any gene match. Reading from cysteine to phenylalanine, the CDR3 counts 14 amino acids. CDR3 DNA is the only sequence kept; it has 42 bases, read in frame from the first base. Sequences MDHEN (CDR1) and SYDVKM (CDR2) are obtained from the germline V gene. The sequencing input was PBMCs. The receptor's source is a woman aged 25 to 39 in good health and CMV-seronegative. The sequence links TRBV28 to TRBJ2-2; 7 bases in the middle match TRBD2. The encoded CDR3 is CASCLAGVSGELFF. At the DNA level, the sequence is TGTGCCAGCTGCTTAGCGGGCGTCAGCGGGGAGCTGTTTTTT.